These T cell receptor beta chains were read from a single sample in a study of CD8 T cells in ankylosing spondylitis. TCRdb analysed the 5' RACE reads with MiXCR anew, one entry per CDR3 protein. The sample records 250,000 or so distinct CDR3 sequences, 20% to 30% being singletons. The sequenced sample was blood, either unsorted or a sorted T cell fraction (not recorded which). These receptor sequences come from a male donor with ankylosing spondylitis or in good health (not recorded which). Each CDR3 is given with its conserved first and last residue. The D gene is left open where the match is weak. Rows give clone size only sometimes, using once, few, many, or a class for an expanded clone.

cdr3_length: 15
d_call: TRBD2
j_call: TRBJ2-7
v_call: TRBV20-1
clone_size: few
cdr3_aa: CSAREGGGASYEQYF
cdr3_nt: TGCAGTGCTAGAGAGGGCGGGGGGGCCTCCTACGAGCAGTACTTC

cdr3_length: 14
d_call: NA
j_call: TRBJ1-1
v_call: TRBV7-2
clone_size: NA
cdr3_aa: CASSLRGAYTEAFF
cdr3_nt: TGTGCCAGCAGCTTAAGGGGGGCGTACACTGAAGCTTTCTTT

cdr3_length: 15
d_call: NA
j_call: TRBJ1-1
v_call: TRBV6-2/TRBV6-3
clone_size: NA
cdr3_aa: CASSYSAEFHTEAFF
cdr3_nt: TGTGCCAGCAGTTACTCGGCAGAATTTCACACTGAAGCTTTCTTT

cdr3_length: 11
d_call: TRBD1
j_call: TRBJ2-7
v_call: TRBV29-1
clone_size: few
cdr3_aa: CSVQGVGEQYF
cdr3_nt: TGCAGCGTACAGGGGGTGGGGGAGCAGTACTTC

cdr3_length: 11
d_call: TRBD2
j_call: TRBJ2-1
v_call: TRBV2
clone_size: NA
cdr3_aa: CASRAGREQFF
cdr3_nt: TGTGCCAGCAGAGCGGGAAGGGAGCAGTTCTTC

cdr3_length: 14
d_call: NA
j_call: TRBJ1-1
v_call: TRBV10-3
clone_size: many
cdr3_aa: CAISESGMNTEAFF
cdr3_nt: TGTGCCATCAGTGAGTCAGGCATGAACACTGAAGCTTTCTTT

cdr3_length: 11
d_call: NA
j_call: TRBJ1-2
v_call: TRBV5-1
clone_size: NA
cdr3_aa: CASFSLYGYTF
cdr3_nt: TGCGCCAGCTTCAGCCTCTATGGCTACACCTTC

cdr3_length: 15
d_call: NA
j_call: TRBJ2-1
v_call: TRBV5-1
clone_size: NA
cdr3_aa: CASSLEWKPTSEQFF
cdr3_nt: TGCGCCAGCAGCTTGGAGTGGAAGCCGACTAGTGAGCAGTTCTTC

cdr3_length: 13
d_call: NA
j_call: TRBJ2-5
v_call: TRBV2
clone_size: NA
cdr3_aa: CASSYGTWETQYF
cdr3_nt: TGTGCCAGCAGCTACGGGACTTGGGAGACCCAGTACTTC

cdr3_length: 18
d_call: TRBD2
j_call: TRBJ2-3
v_call: TRBV2
clone_size: many
cdr3_aa: CASSKSTLVGGSTDTQYF
cdr3_nt: TGTGCCAGCAGTAAAAGTACCCTTGTCGGGGGGAGCACAGATACGCAGTATTTT

cdr3_length: 14
d_call: NA
j_call: TRBJ2-3
v_call: TRBV2
clone_size: many
cdr3_aa: CASSEILASDTQYF
cdr3_nt: TGTGCCAGCAGTGAAATACTAGCCTCAGATACGCAGTATTTT

cdr3_length: 16
d_call: TRBD2
j_call: TRBJ2-2
v_call: TRBV5-1
clone_size: many
cdr3_aa: CASSRQERGSHGELFF
cdr3_nt: TGCGCCAGCAGCCGACAGGAGCGGGGGTCCCACGGGGAGCTGTTTTTT

cdr3_length: 15
d_call: NA
j_call: TRBJ1-2
v_call: TRBV20-1
clone_size: NA
cdr3_aa: CSARAVGTANYGYTF
cdr3_nt: TGCAGTGCTAGAGCCGTCGGGACCGCAAACTATGGCTACACCTTC

cdr3_length: 13
d_call: NA
j_call: TRBJ2-1
v_call: TRBV7-2
clone_size: NA
cdr3_aa: CASSPWGYNEQFF
cdr3_nt: TGTGCCAGCAGCCCCTGGGGGTACAATGAGCAGTTCTTC

cdr3_length: 13
d_call: NA
j_call: TRBJ2-3
v_call: TRBV20-1
clone_size: NA
cdr3_aa: CSAKEGTADTQYF
cdr3_nt: TGCAGTGCCAAGGAGGGGACGGCAGATACGCAGTATTTT

cdr3_length: 14
d_call: TRBD1
j_call: TRBJ2-5
v_call: TRBV12-3/TRBV12-4
clone_size: NA
cdr3_aa: CASSFTGGDGTQYF
cdr3_nt: TGTGCCAGCAGTTTTACAGGGGGCGATGGGACCCAGTACTTC

cdr3_length: 15
d_call: TRBD1
j_call: TRBJ1-1
v_call: TRBV6-5
clone_size: NA
cdr3_aa: CASSYSPGGNTEAFF
cdr3_nt: TGTGCCAGCAGTTACTCACCAGGGGGAAACACTGAAGCTTTCTTT

cdr3_length: 14
d_call: NA
j_call: TRBJ2-7
v_call: TRBV6-5
clone_size: many
cdr3_aa: CASSYRPVTYEQYF
cdr3_nt: TGTGCCAGCAGTTACAGGCCCGTGACCTACGAGCAGTACTTC

cdr3_length: 15
d_call: TRBD1
j_call: TRBJ2-1
v_call: TRBV7-2
clone_size: few
cdr3_aa: CASSLRQGARNEQFF
cdr3_nt: TGTGCCAGCAGCCTAAGACAGGGGGCGAGAAATGAGCAGTTCTTC

cdr3_length: 15
d_call: TRBD2
j_call: TRBJ2-1
v_call: TRBV19
clone_size: once
cdr3_aa: CASSIESGGNNEQFF
cdr3_nt: TGTGCCAGTAGTATAGAAAGCGGGGGAAACAATGAGCAGTTCTTC

cdr3_length: 15
d_call: TRBD1
j_call: TRBJ2-1
v_call: TRBV20-1
clone_size: many
cdr3_aa: CSASPADRGGNEQFF
cdr3_nt: TGCAGTGCTAGCCCCGCGGACAGGGGCGGTAATGAGCAGTTCTTC

cdr3_length: 13
d_call: NA
j_call: TRBJ2-7
v_call: TRBV20-1
clone_size: NA
cdr3_aa: CSAIRTKTYEQYF
cdr3_nt: TGCAGTGCTATTCGGACTAAGACCTACGAGCAGTACTTC

cdr3_length: 13
d_call: NA
j_call: TRBJ1-2
v_call: TRBV12-3/TRBV12-4
clone_size: NA
cdr3_aa: CASSGGQIYGYTF
cdr3_nt: TGTGCCAGCAGTGGGGGTCAGATCTATGGCTACACCTTC

cdr3_length: 13
d_call: TRBD1
j_call: TRBJ1-6
v_call: TRBV10-3
clone_size: few
cdr3_aa: CATDRGNNSPLHF
cdr3_nt: TGTGCCACGGACAGGGGGAATAATTCACCCCTCCACTTT

cdr3_length: 14
d_call: TRBD1
j_call: TRBJ2-7
v_call: TRBV20-1
clone_size: few
cdr3_aa: CSAQPRGPKYEQYF
cdr3_nt: TGCAGTGCTCAACCTAGGGGGCCCAAATACGAGCAGTACTTC

cdr3_length: 13
d_call: NA
j_call: TRBJ2-2
v_call: TRBV20-1
clone_size: many
cdr3_aa: CSARTSYTGELFF
cdr3_nt: TGCAGTGCCAGAACTAGCTACACCGGGGAGCTGTTTTTT

cdr3_length: 18
d_call: TRBD1
j_call: TRBJ2-5
v_call: TRBV12-3/TRBV12-4
clone_size: NA
cdr3_aa: CTSSLALKRQGVPETQYF
cdr3_nt: TGTACCAGCAGTTTAGCGCTAAAGCGCCAGGGGGTCCCGGAGACCCAGTACTTC

cdr3_length: 13
d_call: NA
j_call: TRBJ2-3
v_call: TRBV20-1
clone_size: many
cdr3_aa: CSASGRETDTQYF
cdr3_nt: TGCAGTGCTAGCGGCAGGGAGACAGATACGCAGTATTTT

cdr3_length: 18
d_call: TRBD2
j_call: TRBJ2-1
v_call: TRBV2
clone_size: many
cdr3_aa: CASSPPRFEREGIDEQFF
cdr3_nt: TGTGCCAGCAGTCCCCCCAGATTCGAACGGGAGGGCATCGATGAGCAGTTCTTC

cdr3_length: 15
d_call: NA
j_call: TRBJ2-7
v_call: TRBV5-4
clone_size: NA
cdr3_aa: CASSLEGGGGYEQYF
cdr3_nt: TGTGCCAGCAGCTTGGAAGGCGGGGGCGGCTACGAGCAGTACTTC

cdr3_length: 15
d_call: NA
j_call: TRBJ1-2
v_call: TRBV20-1
clone_size: many
cdr3_aa: CSARDRVSLNYGYTF
cdr3_nt: TGCAGTGCTAGAGATCGAGTATCCCTTAACTATGGCTACACCTTC

cdr3_length: 16
d_call: TRBD2
j_call: TRBJ2-7
v_call: TRBV20-1
clone_size: NA
cdr3_aa: CSAAGTSGGISDEQYF
cdr3_nt: TGCAGTGCGGCCGGGACTAGCGGGGGAATATCGGACGAGCAGTACTTC

cdr3_length: 13
d_call: NA
j_call: TRBJ1-4
v_call: TRBV20-1
clone_size: NA
cdr3_aa: CSARDDPGGRVFF
cdr3_nt: TGCAGTGCTAGAGACGATCCGGGGGGACGTGTGTTTTTT

cdr3_length: 16
d_call: NA
j_call: TRBJ2-3
v_call: TRBV6-1
clone_size: NA
cdr3_aa: CASSEAWGRGSDTQYF
cdr3_nt: TGTGCCAGCAGTGAAGCTTGGGGCAGGGGTTCGGATACGCAGTATTTT

cdr3_length: 15
d_call: TRBD1
j_call: TRBJ2-1
v_call: TRBV12-3/TRBV12-4
clone_size: NA
cdr3_aa: CASSLAWGQGGEQFF
cdr3_nt: TGTGCCAGCAGTTTAGCATGGGGACAGGGTGGTGAGCAGTTCTTC

cdr3_length: 15
d_call: TRBD1
j_call: TRBJ2-1
v_call: TRBV20-1
clone_size: many
cdr3_aa: CSATARTGIINEQFF
cdr3_nt: TGCAGTGCTACCGCCCGGACAGGGATTATCAATGAGCAGTTCTTC

cdr3_length: 15
d_call: NA
j_call: TRBJ1-1
v_call: TRBV10-2
clone_size: NA
cdr3_aa: CASIGAGVRNTEAFF
cdr3_nt: TGCGCCAGCATAGGGGCAGGGGTCCGGAACACTGAAGCTTTCTTT

cdr3_length: 15
d_call: NA
j_call: TRBJ1-2
v_call: TRBV20-1
clone_size: few
cdr3_aa: CSASLPGAGPYGYTF
cdr3_nt: TGCAGTGCTAGCCTCCCGGGCGCGGGGCCCTATGGCTACACCTTC

cdr3_length: 14
d_call: TRBD1
j_call: TRBJ2-5
v_call: TRBV12-3/TRBV12-4
clone_size: NA
cdr3_aa: CASSLRGRVETQYF
cdr3_nt: TGTGCCAGCAGTTTGAGGGGGCGCGTGGAGACCCAGTACTTC

cdr3_length: 13
d_call: TRBD2
j_call: TRBJ2-1
v_call: TRBV20-1
clone_size: many
cdr3_aa: CSAPTSATGEQFF
cdr3_nt: TGCAGTGCGCCAACTAGCGCGACGGGTGAGCAGTTCTTC

cdr3_length: 13
d_call: TRBD2
j_call: TRBJ2-5
v_call: TRBV20-1
clone_size: NA
cdr3_aa: CSAHPGAGETQYF
cdr3_nt: TGCAGTGCTCACCCGGGAGCGGGGGAGACCCAGTACTTC

cdr3_length: 16
d_call: NA
j_call: TRBJ2-5
v_call: TRBV12-3/TRBV12-4
clone_size: few
cdr3_aa: CASSLGTGKGQETQYF
cdr3_nt: TGTGCCAGCAGTTTAGGTACAGGGAAGGGCCAAGAGACCCAGTACTTC

cdr3_length: 15
d_call: TRBD1
j_call: TRBJ2-3
v_call: TRBV2
clone_size: NA
cdr3_aa: CASSEGGQGSATQYF
cdr3_nt: TGTGCCAGCAGTGAGGGGGGACAGGGGTCGGCTACGCAGTATTTT

cdr3_length: 12
d_call: NA
j_call: TRBJ2-5
v_call: TRBV29-1
clone_size: many
cdr3_aa: CSVNSGQETQYF
cdr3_nt: TGCAGCGTCAATAGCGGTCAAGAGACCCAGTACTTC